The 9 T cell receptor beta chains below all came from one sample that was sequenced in a study of shared clonotypes between healthy human individuals. The data were produced by immunoSEQ multiplex PCR, yet TCRdb's version contains in-frame clones alone and is incomplete. The sample lists hundreds of thousands of clones, 74% occurring once. Specimen: memory CD4+ T cells sorted from blood. Documented subset: CD45RA-negative fraction. These receptors were collected from a woman under 40 in good health.

The J gene is TRBJ2-3, the V gene TRBV5-1; 12 bases align to TRBD2. The CDR3 has 17 residues. CDR1 and CDR2 (germline): SGHRS, YFSETQ. The trim removed 4 bases at V and 5 bases at J, leaving 11 bases unmatched. The CDR3 is CASSRATSGSLGDTQYF. For the CDR3, the DNA is TGCGCCAGCAGCCGTGCGACTAGCGGGAGTTTAGGAGATACGCAGTATTTT.

The genes are TRBV2 and TRBJ2-3; TRBD1 might be the D (6 bases). The V end was cut by 7 bases, the J end by 6 bases, with 29 bases between. This CDR3 region has 18 residues. The germline gives CDR1 SNHLY, CDR2 FYNNEI. CDR3 DNA: TGTGCCAGCAAGCTTGACAGGTGGAATCTTGGTGTTAAGGATACGCAGTATTTT. Encoded protein: CASKLDRWNLGVKDTQYF.

V is TRBV11-1 and J is TRBJ2-1; TRBD1 matches at 8 bases. Germline V CDR1 and CDR2: SGHAT, FQDESV (reference sequence). The CDR3 covers 15 residues. The ends lost 3 bases at V and 8 bases at J; junction bases unmatched: 9. In DNA form, the CDR3 reads TGTGCCAGCAGCTTGGATGGACAGGGTTACCATGAGCAGTTCTTC. Translating gives CASSLDGQGYHEQFF.

V usage is TRBV5-1 and J usage is TRBJ2-1, with 8 bases aligning to TRBD2. The germline CDR1 and CDR2 sequences are SGHRS and YFSETQ. Germline trimming cut 0 bases from V and 9 bases from J; bases unmatched to any gene: 8. This CDR3 spans 15 amino acids. The CDR3 region is CASSLEVSGISEQFF. In DNA form, the CDR3 reads TGCGCCAGCAGCTTGGAGGTTAGCGGGATAAGTGAGCAGTTCTTC.

This clone has at least ten counts. J is TRBJ2-1 and V is TRBV4-1; 10 nucleotides line up with TRBD1. V shed 4 bases and J 4 bases; nucleotides not matched to a gene: 10. CDR1 and CDR2 from the germline V gene are MGHRA and YSYEKL. The CDR3 has 17 amino acids. CDR3 DNA: TGCGCCAGCAGCCCGCCGCCGGGACAGGGGAATTACAATGAGCAGTTCTTC. Protein product: CASSPPPGQGNYNEQFF.

This clone turned up a few times. The gene calls are TRBV5-6 and TRBJ2-3; TRBD1 might be the D (6 bases). The CDR3 sequence is 16 residues long. With 6 bases removed from V and 0 bases from J, the gap between germline ends came to 17 bases. The germline V gene encodes CDR1 SGHDT and CDR2 YYEEEE. The CDR3 region is CASTGWGRGSTDTQYF. Here the CDR3 DNA reads TGTGCCAGCACCGGGTGGGGCAGGGGCAGCACAGATACGCAGTATTTT.

V usage is TRBV7-3 and J usage is TRBJ2-1; possible D gene TRBD1, 6 bases. Germline V gene sequence: CDR1 SGHTA, CDR2 FQGTGA. Between the trimmed V and J ends, which lost 4 bases and 0 bases, there was a span of 10 bases. This CDR3 has 15 amino acids. CDR3 protein: CASSSTGSSYNEQFF. CDR3 sequence (DNA): TGTGCCAGCAGCTCAACAGGGTCCTCCTACAATGAGCAGTTCTTC. Full variable domain (outside the CDR3, taken from reference TRBV7-3 and TRBJ2-1): GAGVSQTPSNKVTEKGKYVELRCDPISGHTALYWYRQSLGQGPEFLIYFQGTGAADDSGLPNDRFFAVRPEGSVSTLKIQRTERGDSAVYLCASSSTGSSYNEQFFGPGTRLTVL.

The J gene is TRBJ2-7, the V gene TRBV5-4; 15 nucleotides line up with TRBD2. The V segment lost 3 bases and the J segment 4 bases; nucleotides outside the gene matches: 5. CDR1 SGHNT and CDR2 YYREEE come from the germline V gene (reference sequence). The CDR3 contains 16 residues. DNA for the CDR3: TGTGCCAGCAGCTCGGGACTAGCGGGAGGTCAATACGAGCAGTACTTC. Amino acid sequence: CASSSGLAGGQYEQYF.

The V call is TRBV9, the J call TRBJ2-3, with D unresolved. CDR1 is SGDLS, CDR2 YYNGEE, per germline. The CDR3 covers 15 residues. V lost 4 bases to trimming and J lost 1 base, with 13 bases between them. CDR3 nucleotides: TGTGCCAGCAGCAGCCGTTGGGCGGGCACAGATACGCAGTATTTT. Amino acids: CASSSRWAGTDTQYF.